The rows below give T cell receptor beta chains drawn from one sample of a study of blood T cell repertoires in COVID-19. Measured with immunoSEQ multiplex PCR; TCRdb has only the in-frame clones, and not every one. This sample carries some 140,000 clones, approximately 90% of them seen once, and the ten largest clones take less than 20%. Sequences were obtained from peripheral blood. Receptor source: a man in his forties or fifties with active or convalescent COVID-19. Both conserved end residues are part of each CDR3. A D gene is named only where the DNA matches it firmly. The listing skips clone size in some rows; elsewhere it reads once, few, many or a size class.

V,J,D,size,CDR3,DNA
TRBV11-2,TRBJ2-7,.,.,CASREGGYTYEQYF,TGTGCCAGCCGAGAAGGCGGATACACCTACGAGCAGTACTTC
TRBV12-3/TRBV12-4,TRBJ1-2,.,.,CASSRQKNYGYTF,TGTGCCAGCAGTAGACAGAAAAACTATGGCTACACCTTC
TRBV4-1,TRBJ2-5,TRBD1,.,CASSQAGAGGETQYF,TGCGCCAGCAGCCAAGCTGGGGCAGGGGGTGAGACCCAGTACTTC
TRBV5-1,TRBJ1-6,TRBD1,.,CASSLDTGGFSPLHF,TGCGCCAGCAGCTTGGATACAGGGGGATTCTCACCCCTCCACTTT
TRBV9,TRBJ2-3,.,once,CASSGDTYTDTQYF,TGTGCCAGCAGCGGGGACACTTACACAGATACGCAGTATTTT
TRBV10-3,TRBJ2-2,TRBD2,.,CAISVAGAYITGELFF,TGTGCCATCAGCGTAGCGGGGGCCTATATCACCGGGGAGCTGTTTTTT
TRBV6-6,TRBJ2-7,TRBD1,once,CASSQSGTGGKYEQYF,TGTGCCAGCAGTCAATCCGGGACAGGGGGCAAATACGAGCAGTACTTC
TRBV11-3,TRBJ2-5,.,.,CASSLGGYQETQYF,TGTGCCAGCAGCTTAGGGGGCTACCAAGAGACCCAGTACTTC
TRBV18,TRBJ1-2,.,.,CASSPGQTNTYGYTF,TGTGCCAGCTCACCAGGACAGACGAACACCTATGGCTACACCTTC
TRBV11-2,TRBJ2-3,.,.,CASSLGTGDTDTQYF,TGTGCCAGCAGCTTAGGAACGGGAGATACAGATACGCAGTATTTT
TRBV6-5,TRBJ2-5,TRBD1,once,CASSLRDRGWETQYF,TGTGCCAGCAGCCTCCGGGACAGGGGATGGGAGACCCAGTACTTC
TRBV5-6,TRBJ1-2,TRBD1,.,CASSLGQTGVYGYTF,TGTGCCAGCAGCTTGGGCCAGACAGGGGTCTATGGCTACACCTTC
TRBV13,TRBJ2-7,TRBD2,few,CASSQFPLSGDLYEQYF,TGTGCCAGCAGCCAATTCCCGTTGAGCGGGGACCTCTACGAGCAGTACTTC
TRBV10-2,TRBJ2-5,.,.,CASSDYGGGETQYF,TGCGCCAGCAGTGACTACGGGGGTGGGGAGACCCAGTACTTC
TRBV7-2,TRBJ1-6,TRBD1,.,CASSLGTGNNSPLHF,TGTGCCAGCAGCTTAGGGACAGGGAATAATTCACCCCTCCACTTT
TRBV28,TRBJ1-5,TRBD1,.,CASSLVQGTDQPQHF,TGTGCCAGCAGTTTGGTACAGGGGACGGATCAGCCCCAGCATTTT
TRBV11-2,TRBJ2-1,TRBD1,.,CASSLRTGGNEQFF,TGTGCCAGCAGCTTAAGGACAGGGGGCAATGAGCAGTTCTTC
TRBV9,TRBJ2-2,TRBD1,few,CASSVVRDRGNTGELFF,TGTGCCAGCAGCGTAGTCCGGGACAGGGGAAACACCGGGGAGCTGTTTTTT
TRBV11-2,TRBJ1-6,.,few,CASSLVARPPLHF,TGTGCCAGCAGCTTAGTAGCCAGACCACCCCTCCACTTT
TRBV7-8,TRBJ1-1,.,.,CASSLGNQGGFNTEAFF,TGTGCCAGCAGCCTAGGGAACCAGGGCGGATTTAACACTGAAGCTTTCTTT
TRBV20-1,TRBJ1-2,.,.,CSASVRARIYGYTF,TGCAGTGCTAGTGTCCGCGCGAGGATCTATGGCTACACCTTC
TRBV6-1,TRBJ2-7,TRBD1,.,CASSEVDRESYEQYF,TGTGCCAGCAGTGAAGTTGACAGGGAATCCTACGAGCAGTACTTC
TRBV9,TRBJ2-3,TRBD2,.,CASSLLQGLVGDTQYF,TGTGCCAGCAGCCTACTCCAGGGACTAGTCGGGGATACGCAGTATTTT
TRBV3-1/TRBV3-2,TRBJ2-7,.,.,CASSHGRQNYEQYF,TGTGCCAGCAGCCATGGACGACAGAACTACGAGCAGTACTTC
TRBV5-1,TRBJ1-2,TRBD1,.,CASSPGDRDANYGYTF,TGCGCCAGCAGCCCTGGAGACAGGGACGCTAACTATGGCTACACCTTC
TRBV29-1,TRBJ2-7,TRBD1,.,CSVGDRSYEQYF,TGCAGCGTTGGGGACAGGAGCTACGAGCAGTACTTC
TRBV5-4,TRBJ1-2,TRBD1,.,CASSLGQGNYGYTF,TGTGCCAGCAGCTTAGGACAGGGGAACTATGGCTACACCTTC
TRBV20-1,TRBJ2-7,.,.,CSAGDFYEQYF,TGCAGTGCTGGGGACTTCTACGAGCAGTACTTC
TRBV7-8,TRBJ1-2,.,.,CASSSTTAGPYGYTF,TGTGCCAGCAGCTCAACAACGGCAGGGCCATATGGCTACACCTTC
TRBV11-2,TRBJ2-7,TRBD1,.,CASSSRGLGGYEQYF,TGTGCCAGCAGCTCCAGGGGGCTGGGAGGCTACGAGCAGTACTTC
TRBV13,TRBJ2-5,TRBD1,.,CASSPPTGGVETQYF,TGTGCCAGCAGCCCACCTACAGGGGGCGTAGAGACCCAGTACTTC
TRBV21-1,TRBJ1-2,.,.,CASSSQRVNTF,TGTGCCAGCAGCAGCCAGCGGGTGAACACCTTC
TRBV5-1,TRBJ2-5,TRBD2,.,CASSSGGRGETQYF,TGCGCCAGCAGCTCGGGGGGACGGGGAGAGACCCAGTACTTC
TRBV6-6,TRBJ2-6,TRBD2,.,CASTPAGPSGANVLTF,TGTGCCAGCACCCCAGCGGGACCCTCTGGGGCCAACGTCCTGACTTTC
TRBV5-6,TRBJ1-4,TRBD1,.,CASNIQGEEKLFF,TGTGCCAGCAACATCCAGGGGGAAGAAAAACTGTTTTTT
TRBV28,TRBJ1-2,.,.,CASSSYYYGYTF,TGTGCCAGCAGTTCTTACTACTATGGCTACACCTTC
TRBV6-5,TRBJ1-2,.,.,CASSPGGAYGYTF,TGTGCCAGCAGTCCGGGGGGGGCTTATGGCTACACCTTC
TRBV7-2,TRBJ1-1,.,.,CASSSDGQMNTEAFF,TGTGCCAGCAGCTCGGATGGACAGATGAACACTGAAGCTTTCTTT
TRBV5-1,TRBJ1-6,TRBD1,.,CASSASQDRDHSPLHF,TGCGCCAGCAGCGCTTCGCAAGACAGGGACCATTCACCCCTCCACTTT
TRBV4-3,TRBJ2-5,TRBD2,once,CASSPSSSGQETQYF,TGCGCCAGCAGCCCAAGTTCTAGCGGACAAGAGACCCAGTACTTC
TRBV6-2/TRBV6-3,TRBJ2-7,TRBD2,.,CASSLAGDPAYEQYF,TGTGCCAGCAGTTTGGCGGGGGACCCTGCCTACGAGCAGTACTTC
TRBV19,TRBJ1-1,TRBD1,.,CASTSGQVAFF,TGTGCCAGTACCTCAGGACAGGTGGCTTTCTTT
TRBV9,TRBJ1-2,TRBD1,.,CASSVGGQGDYGYTF,TGTGCCAGCAGCGTAGGGGGACAGGGAGACTATGGCTACACCTTC
TRBV30,TRBJ2-1,.,.,CAWTSIYNEQFF,TGTGCCTGGACTAGCATATACAATGAGCAGTTCTTC
TRBV10-3,TRBJ2-7,TRBD1,.,CAISYMGQGDGEQYF,TGTGCCATCAGCTACATGGGGCAGGGGGACGGCGAGCAGTACTTC
TRBV10-1,TRBJ2-3,.,.,CASSEVGGHNTDTQYF,TGCGCCAGCAGTGAGGTTGGGGGACATAACACAGATACGCAGTATTTT
TRBV5-1,TRBJ2-5,.,.,CASSFLPGSRETQYF,TGCGCCAGCAGCTTCCTACCCGGGAGCCGAGAGACCCAGTACTTC
TRBV30,TRBJ1-6,.,.,CAWTPGQGTYSPLHF,TGTGCCTGGACTCCGGGACAAGGGACGTATTCACCCCTCCACTTT
TRBV18,TRBJ2-4,TRBD2,.,CASSPTGTSGVTDIQYF,TGTGCCAGCTCGCCCACCGGGACTAGCGGGGTGACAGACATTCAGTACTTC
TRBV25-1,TRBJ1-4,.,.,CASTATGPIEKLFF,TGTGCCAGCACGGCGACAGGTCCTATTGAAAAACTGTTTTTT
TRBV18,TRBJ2-1,.,.,CASLGAGRNEQFF,TGTGCCAGCTTAGGAGCAGGGCGCAATGAGCAGTTCTTC
TRBV5-5,TRBJ1-2,TRBD1,.,CASSETGTGGNYGYTF,TGTGCCAGCAGCGAAACCGGGACAGGGGGAAACTATGGCTACACCTTC
TRBV10-3,TRBJ1-3,.,.,CAISETRSHRGSGNTIYF,TGTGCCATCAGTGAGACCCGGTCTCATCGGGGCTCTGGAAACACCATATATTTT
TRBV2,TRBJ1-1,.,.,CASTSTQGVEAFF,TGTGCCAGCACCTCTACCCAGGGCGTTGAAGCTTTCTTT